The next 10 T cell receptor beta chains were all read from a single sample in a study of T cell responses to AZD1222 COVID-19 vaccine. This table comes from immunoSEQ multiplex PCR, and its TCRdb copy is limited to in-frame clones, with some not included. The profile shows 150,000 to 180,000 clones, about nine tenths of them singletons. Source: peripheral blood, taken on day 0 of AZD1222 vaccination. These receptors were collected from an adult in good health.

The chain employs TRBV18 and TRBJ2-4; TRBD2 is a possible D gene (6 bases). The CDR3 covers 17 residues. In germline, CDR1 is KGHSH, CDR2 LQKENI. The V gene lost 3 bases and the J gene lost 1 base, with 16 bases spanning the gap. The CDR3, as DNA: TGTGCCAGCTCACCGGGATCGGGAGAGAGGGCCAAAAACATTCAGTACTTC. Residues: CASSPGSGERAKNIQYF.

This chain uses TRBV27 with TRBJ1-5; TRBD1 aligns across 11 bases. The germline V gene has CDR1 MNHEY and CDR2 SMNVEV (reference sequence). V lost 5 bases to trimming and J lost 4 bases; unmatched junction nucleotides: 7. There are 16 residues in the CDR3. In DNA form, the CDR3 reads TGTGCCAGCAGTCAGGACGGACAGGGGGCGAATCAGCCCCAGCATTTT. It encodes CASSQDGQGANQPQHF.

The chain uses TRBV27 and TRBJ1-6; D possibly corresponds to TRBD1 (6 bases). In germline, CDR1 is MNHEY, CDR2 SMNVEV (reference sequence). The CDR3 loop spans 17 amino acids. Trimming cost V 5 bases and J 0 bases, with 14 bases left between them. CDR3 sequence reads: CASSPVLTGSYNSPLHF. As DNA, the CDR3 is TGTGCCAGCAGTCCCGTACTGACAGGCTCCTATAATTCACCCCTCCACTTT.

The rearrangement uses TRBV5-1 and TRBJ2-7; TRBD2 matches at 7 bases. CDR1 and CDR2 (germline): SGHRS, YFSETQ. With V trimmed by 0 bases and J by 7 bases, 10 bases remained unmatched. CDR3 size: 15 residues. The chain's CDR3 is CASSLVAGVADEQYF. In nucleotides, the CDR3 is TGCGCCAGCAGCTTGGTGGCGGGAGTAGCGGATGAGCAGTACTTC.

This chain uses TRBV2 with TRBJ2-1, with D uncertain. Deletions cut 6 bases from V and 7 bases from J, with 16 bases between. The CDR3 sequence is 14 residues long. The V gene's germline CDR1 is SNHLY and CDR2 FYNNEI. This chain's CDR3 is CASRSLTAVNEQFF. DNA for the CDR3: TGTGCCAGCAGATCCTTGACGGCCGTGAATGAGCAGTTCTTC.

The rearrangement joins TRBV14 to TRBJ1-5; tentatively, D is TRBD1 (5 bases). The V gene's germline CDR1 is SGHDN and CDR2 FVKESK. V lost 2 bases, J lost 4 bases, and 21 bases lay in between. The CDR3 runs to 18 residues. CDR3 sequence: CASSQREWGQGINQPQHF. In nucleotides, the CDR3 is TGTGCCAGCAGCCAACGCGAATGGGGCCAGGGTATTAATCAGCCCCAGCATTTT.

J is TRBJ2-3 and V is TRBV5-5; 14 bases fit TRBD2. The V segment lost 1 base and the J segment 3 bases; nucleotides outside the gene matches: 4. CDR1 and CDR2 (germline): SGHKS, YYEKEE (reference sequence). CDR3 size: 17 residues. CDR3 coding DNA: TGTGCCAGCAGCTTGCGGACTAGCGGGAGGTGGACAGATACGCAGTATTTT. Protein product: CASSLRTSGRWTDTQYF. The full variable domain, with the rest looked up from reference TRBV5-5 and TRBJ2-3, is DAGVTQSPTHLIKTRGQQVTLRCSPISGHKSVSWYQQVLGQGPQFIFQYYEKEERGRGNFPDRFSARQFPNYSSELNVNALLLGDSALYLCASSLRTSGRWTDTQYFGPGTRLTVL.

The genes are TRBV7-6 and TRBJ2-5; D gene unclear. Between the trimmed V and J ends, which lost 3 bases and 4 bases, there was a span of 12 bases. The CDR3 has 14 amino acids. Looked up from germline, CDR1 is SGHVS and CDR2 is FNYEAQ. The CDR3 DNA reads TGTGCCAGCAGCTTGGGATTGTCGGGAGAGACCCAGTACTTC. Its translation: CASSLGLSGETQYF.

This clone has only a few counts. The rearrangement links TRBV13 to TRBJ1-3; D remains ambiguous. CDR3 size: 15 residues. The germline V gene has CDR1 PRHDT and CDR2 FYEKMQ (reference sequence). The V end was cut by 2 bases, the J end by 0 bases, with 8 bases between. As DNA, the CDR3 is TGTGCCAGCAGCTTATTGACGGGCTCTGGAAACACCATATATTTT. Protein sequence: CASSLLTGSGNTIYF.

The chain is built from TRBV28 and TRBJ2-1; 11 bases are shared with TRBD1. The V gene's germline CDR1 is MDHEN and CDR2 SYDVKM. V shed 6 bases and J 7 bases; nucleotides not matched to a gene: 5. The length of the CDR3 is 14 residues. The CDR3 loop reads CASRDRGLGNEQFF. CDR3 coding DNA: TGTGCCAGCAGGGACAGGGGGCTAGGGAATGAGCAGTTCTTC.